This record covers a single T cell receptor (beta chain). The source of the sample is a study of cytomegalovirus exposure and HLA in healthy donors. This CDR3 is 14 amino acids long. CDR1 is SGDLS, CDR2 YYNGEE, per germline. With 3 bases removed from V and 3 bases from J, the gap between germline ends came to 13 bases. PCR employed 60 Vbeta and 13 Jbeta primers. TCRdb's table, derived via immunoSEQ multiplex PCR, lists solely in-frame clones and lacks some. Its table lists 100,000 to 150,000 clones. The rearrangement links TRBV9 to TRBJ2-7; D unclear. Sequenced input: PBMCs. The origin of this receptor is a man aged 35-49 years in good health and CMV-seronegative. The CDR3 DNA reads as TGTGCCAGCAGCGGAGGCTCTCGGGTCTACGAGCAGTACTTC. This codes for CASSGGSRVYEQYF.